One and the same sample provided the 25 T cell receptor beta chains below, sequenced in a study of cytomegalovirus exposure and HLA in healthy donors. 60 Vbeta and 13 Jbeta primers were used in PCR. TCRdb keeps only in-frame clones here, not all; method: immunoSEQ multiplex PCR. The sample's table shows approximately 100,000 clones. The sequencing sample was made of PBMCs. The origin of the receptors is a man aged 50-59 years in good health and CMV-seronegative.

In regard to this clone: This sample also contains other DNA sequences that code for the same CDR3. The chain combines TRBV7-9 with TRBJ2-7; D not resolved. V dropped 1 base and J dropped 2 bases, with 9 bases sitting between them. The CDR3 extends over 14 amino acids. CDR1 and CDR2 (germline): SEHNR, FQNEAQ (reference sequence). The CDR3, as DNA: TGTGCCAGCAGCTTAGGAGGCAGCGCCTACGAGCAGTACTTC. It specifies CASSLGGSAYEQYF. The entire variable domain, with the rest obtained from reference TRBV7-9 and TRBJ2-7, is as follows: DTGVSQNPRHKITKRGQNVTFRCDPISEHNRLYWYRQTLGQGPEFLTYFQNEAQLEKSRLLSDRFSAERPKGSFSTLEIQRTEQGDSAMYLCASSLGGSAYEQYFGPGTRLTVT.

This rearrangement joins TRBV7-9 to TRBJ1-1; possible D gene TRBD1, 5 bases. Trimming took off 5 bases at V and 2 bases at J, with 9 bases between the two ends. The CDR3 sequence is 13 residues long. Germline loops: CDR1 SEHNR, CDR2 FQNEAQ (reference sequence). CDR3 DNA: TGTGCCAGCAGCGCCAGGGTAAACACTGAAGCTTTCTTT. This codes for CASSARVNTEAFF. Full variable domain (outside the CDR3, taken from reference TRBV7-9 and TRBJ1-1): DTGVSQNPRHKITKRGQNVTFRCDPISEHNRLYWYRQTLGQGPEFLTYFQNEAQLEKSRLLSDRFSAERPKGSFSTLEIQRTEQGDSAMYLCASSARVNTEAFFGQGTRLTVV.

The V and J genes are TRBV6-1 and TRBJ1-5, with 7 bases that match TRBD1. The CDR3 has 15 amino acids. Germline CDR1 is MNHNS and CDR2 is SASEGT. Trimming cost V 6 bases and J 4 bases; bases outside gene matches: 9. As DNA, the CDR3 is TGTGCCAGCAGCTTATCCCGGACAGGTAATCAGCCCCAGCATTTT. Amino acid sequence: CASSLSRTGNQPQHF.

The chain carries TRBV10-1 and TRBJ1-6, with 7 bases identical to TRBD1. Germline CDR1 reads WNHNN; CDR2 reads SYGVQD (reference sequence). Trimming took 2 bases from V and 11 from J; bases not matched to a gene: 3. The CDR3 totals 13 residues. The CDR3 reads CASSEGTGAPLHF. Written as DNA, the CDR3 is TGCGCCAGCAGTGAGGGAACAGGGGCACCCCTCCACTTT.

This rearrangement joins TRBV7-2 to TRBJ2-3; no definite D call. Deletions cut 0 bases from V and 6 bases from J, with 7 bases between. There are 13 residues in the CDR3. The germline CDR1 and CDR2 sequences are SGHTA and FQGNSA. CDR3 sequence (DNA): TGTGCCAGCAGCTTAGCGATGGGCGATACGCAGTATTTT. Translating gives CASSLAMGDTQYF.

V is TRBV14 and J is TRBJ1-1, with D possibly being TRBD1 (6 bases). CDR3 length equals 15 residues. Germline V gene lookup returns CDR1 SGHDN and CDR2 FVKESK. Trimming left V 3 bases short and J 0 bases short, with 11 bases between. For the CDR3, the DNA is TGTGCCAGCAGCCAGGGACACAACATGAACACTGAAGCTTTCTTT. It translates to CASSQGHNMNTEAFF.

Notes on this clone: An end of the junction differs from the germline gene, which may be a read error. At the DNA level, this CDR3 is encoded by other sequences in the same sample as well. V usage is TRBV10-3 and J usage is TRBJ1-1; weak D call: TRBD1 (6 bases). The CDR3 has 16 amino acids. CDR1 is ENHRY and CDR2 is SYGVKD in the germline V gene. As DNA, the CDR3 is TGTGCCATCAGTGCCATTGGACAGCGAGAGAACACCGAAGCTTTCTTT. This encodes CAISAIGQRENTEAFF.

The chain carries TRBV5-4 and TRBJ2-3; TRBD2 might be the D (6 bases). Per the germline V gene, CDR1 is SGHNT and CDR2 is YYREEE (reference sequence). This CDR3 region has 16 residues. The V gene lost 6 bases and the J gene lost 9 bases, with 26 bases spanning the gap. CDR3 sequence reads: CASMTGSGVIRDTQYF. CDR3 nucleotides: TGTGCCAGCATGACCGGGTCGGGGGTCATAAGGGACACGCAGTATTTT.

The V gene is TRBV12-5, the J gene TRBJ2-1; tentative D call: TRBD1 (5 bases). With 7 bases removed from V and 7 bases from J, the gap between germline ends came to 17 bases. CDR3 length equals 14 residues. Germline CDR1 reads LGHNT; CDR2 reads FRNRAP. CDR3 amino acids: CASAPAGRANEQFF. CDR3 in DNA: TGTGCTAGTGCCCCGGCAGGCAGGGCGAATGAGCAGTTCTTC.

The chain has TRBV19 and TRBJ2-7; 10 bases are shared with TRBD1. The germline V gene has CDR1 LNHDA and CDR2 SQIVND (reference sequence). The CDR3 is 14 amino acids. Unmatched junction bases numbered 6, after V lost 4 bases and J lost 6 bases. CDR3 residues: CASSTSGQGIEQYF. The CDR3 nucleotides are TGTGCCAGTAGTACCTCGGGACAGGGGATCGAGCAGTACTTC. Based on the CDR3 plus reference TRBV19 and TRBJ2-7, the full variable domain is DGGITQSPKYLFRKEGQNVTLSCEQNLNHDAMYWYRQDPGQGLRLIYYSQIVNDFQKGDIAEGYSVSREKKESFPLTVTSAQKNPTAFYLCASSTSGQGIEQYFGPGTRLTVT.

V is TRBV7-9 and J is TRBJ1-1; D not resolved. V lost 8 bases to trimming and J lost 4 bases, with 11 bases between them. Germline loops: CDR1 SEHNR, CDR2 FQNEAQ (reference sequence). The CDR3 runs to 12 residues. The CDR3, as DNA: TGTGCCAGCTCCCCGGGAAGCACTGAAGCTTTCTTT. Residues: CASSPGSTEAFF.

The chain couples TRBV6-1 to TRBJ1-3; D is uncertain. The CDR3 runs 16 residues. The V and J ends lost 1 base and 0 bases respectively, with 10 bases between them. Germline values: CDR1 MNHNS, CDR2 SASEGT. In nucleotides, the CDR3 is TGTGCCAGCAGTGAAGTAACGGGGTTCTCTGGAAACACCATATATTTT. It is translated as CASSEVTGFSGNTIYF.

This chain uses TRBV7-2 with TRBJ2-7, with D possibly being TRBD2 (5 bases). This CDR3 contains 15 residues. The germline V gene has CDR1 SGHTA and CDR2 FQGNSA. V shed 8 bases and J shed 2 bases, with 19 bases lying between them. In DNA form, the CDR3 reads TGTGCCAGCTCCGAAGGTGGCGGGTTCACCTACGAGCAGTACTTC. It is translated as CASSEGGGFTYEQYF.

The V call is TRBV5-1, the J call TRBJ1-1; 10 bases are a match to TRBD1. With V trimmed by 4 bases and J by 2 bases, 5 bases remained unmatched. Germline loops: CDR1 SGHRS, CDR2 YFSETQ. The CDR3 totals 15 residues. The CDR3 region is CASSARTGGNTEAFF. CDR3 bases: TGCGCCAGCAGCGCCCGGACAGGGGGAAACACTGAAGCTTTCTTT.

The chain links TRBV27 to TRBJ2-5, with a weak D call TRBD2 (6 bases). Germline CDR1 reads MNHEY; CDR2 reads SMNVEV (reference sequence). V was shortened by 5 bases and J by 5 bases, with 18 bases between the two germline ends. This CDR3 is built from 15 residues. As DNA, the CDR3 is TGTGCCAGCAGTATCCGTCGCGGGGCGTGGGAGACCCAGTACTTC. Amino acids: CASSIRRGAWETQYF.

The chain links TRBV5-1 to TRBJ2-1; 9 bases agree with TRBD2. Germline V gene data show CDR1 as SGHRS and CDR2 as YFSETQ. V gave up 2 bases and J gave up 7 bases; unmatched junction bases: 7. CDR3 size: 15 residues. Here the CDR3 DNA reads TGCGCCAGCAGCTTAACTAGCGGGTCCCAGAATGAGCAGTTCTTC. Encoded protein: CASSLTSGSQNEQFF.

The V gene is TRBV15, the J gene TRBJ1-5; D gene uncertain. The CDR3 has 13 amino acids. Germline CDR1 LNHNV, CDR2 YYDKDF (reference sequence). Trimming pared 5 bases from V and 3 bases from J, leaving 8 bases between. In DNA, the CDR3 is TGTGCCACCAGCGAGAGATACAATCAGCCCCAGCATTTT. Protein: CATSERYNQPQHF.

The chain links TRBV5-1 to TRBJ2-1; tentatively, D is TRBD2 (5 bases). From germline, CDR1 is SGHRS and CDR2 YFSETQ. The CDR3 has 12 residues. V lost 6 bases to trimming and J lost 9 bases, with 13 bases between them. The CDR3: CASKEEFGEQFF. The CDR3 bases are TGCGCCAGCAAGGAGGAGTTCGGTGAGCAGTTCTTC.

The chain links TRBV19 to TRBJ1-3; D is uncertain. The CDR3 has 18 amino acids. With 2 bases removed from V and 0 bases from J, the gap between germline ends came to 17 bases. CDR1 and CDR2 from the germline V gene are LNHDA and SQIVND (reference sequence). The DNA for the CDR3 is TGTGCCAGTAGTATATTCCAGCAGCGACCAAACTCTGGAAACACCATATATTTT. Translation: CASSIFQQRPNSGNTIYF.

The chain carries TRBV6-5 and TRBJ2-1; a weak D match, TRBD1 (6 bases). The CDR3 has 14 amino acids. Deletions cut 0 bases from V and 6 bases from J, with 9 bases between. Germline loops: CDR1 MNHEY, CDR2 SVGAGI. In DNA form, the CDR3 reads TGTGCCAGCAGTTACTCGGACAGTGCCAATGAGCAGTTCTTC. Protein sequence: CASSYSDSANEQFF.

The V gene is TRBV9, the J gene TRBJ2-1, with 11 bases fitting TRBD2. The CDR3 spans 17 residues. The germline V gene encodes CDR1 SGDLS and CDR2 YYNGEE. After removal of 3 bases from V and 8 bases from J, the junction contained 13 bases not matched to a gene. The CDR3 DNA is TGTGCCAGCAGCGAGTCCATAGCGGGAGGGCCTTCGGATGAGCAGTTCTTC. Its protein product is CASSESIAGGPSDEQFF.

The chain links TRBV7-9 to TRBJ2-7; D is unresolved. The germline V gene has CDR1 SEHNR and CDR2 FQNEAQ (reference sequence). The CDR3 runs 13 residues. Trimming pared 4 bases from V and 4 bases from J, leaving 11 bases between. The CDR3 loop reads CASSYDDTYEQYF. The CDR3 DNA sequence: TGTGCCAGCAGCTACGACGACACTTACGAGCAGTACTTC. The whole variable domain, remainder taken from reference TRBV7-9 and TRBJ2-7, is DTGVSQNPRHKITKRGQNVTFRCDPISEHNRLYWYRQTLGQGPEFLTYFQNEAQLEKSRLLSDRFSAERPKGSFSTLEIQRTEQGDSAMYLCASSYDDTYEQYFGPGTRLTVT.

The rearrangement joins TRBV10-2 to TRBJ1-1; tentatively, D is TRBD1 (6 bases). The CDR3 runs to 13 residues. Trimming took 8 bases from V and 3 from J, leaving 13 bases between them. Germline V lookup: CDR1 WSHSY, CDR2 SAAADI. Here the CDR3 reads CASGATGYTEAFF. The CDR3 region has the DNA TGCGCCAGCGGGGCCACAGGGTACACTGAAGCTTTCTTT.

V and J are TRBV29-1 and TRBJ1-5; tentatively, D is TRBD1 (6 bases). V shed 4 bases and J shed 5 bases, with 18 bases lying between them. The germline gives CDR1 SQVTM, CDR2 ANQGSEA. The CDR3 totals 15 residues. CDR3 amino acids: CSVALSGGRDQPQHF. The CDR3 DNA follows: TGCAGCGTTGCTTTATCGGGGGGCCGGGATCAGCCCCAGCATTTT. The variable domain in full, completed from reference TRBV29-1 and TRBJ1-5, reads SAVISQKPSRDICQRGTSLTIQCQVDSQVTMMFWYRQQPGQSLTLIATANQGSEATYESGFVIDKFPISRPNLTFSTLTVSNMSPEDSSIYLCSVALSGGRDQPQHFGDGTRLSIL.

The V and J genes are TRBV2 and TRBJ2-1; 14 bases agree with TRBD2. The CDR3 is made up of 16 amino acids. Germline-derived CDR1 and CDR2 are SNHLY and FYNNEI. V shed 6 bases and J 10 bases; nucleotides not matched to a gene: 11. The CDR3 spells CASRGPGTSGSGEQFF. The CDR3 nucleotides read TGTGCCAGCAGAGGACCCGGGACTAGCGGGAGCGGCGAGCAGTTCTTC.